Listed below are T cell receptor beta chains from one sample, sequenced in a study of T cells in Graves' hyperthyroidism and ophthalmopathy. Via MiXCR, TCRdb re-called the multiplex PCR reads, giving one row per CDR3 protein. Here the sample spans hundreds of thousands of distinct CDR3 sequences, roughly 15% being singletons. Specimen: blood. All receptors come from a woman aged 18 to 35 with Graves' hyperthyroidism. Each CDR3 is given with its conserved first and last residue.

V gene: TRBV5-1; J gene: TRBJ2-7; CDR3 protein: CASSREGGAAYEQYF
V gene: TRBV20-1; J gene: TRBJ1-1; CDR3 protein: CSARDRKGPYTEAFF
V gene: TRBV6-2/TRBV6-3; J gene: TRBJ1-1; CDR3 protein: CATRPQGAGTEAFF
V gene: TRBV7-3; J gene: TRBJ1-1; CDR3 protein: CASSLSGVRNTEAFF
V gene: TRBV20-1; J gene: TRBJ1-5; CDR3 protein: CSARVDLDAPQHF
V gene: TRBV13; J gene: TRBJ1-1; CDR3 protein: CASSRFSAMNTEAFF
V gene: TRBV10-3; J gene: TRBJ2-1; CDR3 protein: CAISESGLAGGPSNEQFF
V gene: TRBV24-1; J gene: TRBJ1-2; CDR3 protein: CATRRNNYGYTF
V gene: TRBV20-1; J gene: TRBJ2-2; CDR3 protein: CSARDFGTGELFF
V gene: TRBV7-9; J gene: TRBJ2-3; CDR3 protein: CASSLERSSGDPKDTQYF
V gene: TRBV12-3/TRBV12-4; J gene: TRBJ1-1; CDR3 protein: CASSAGQHLKAFF
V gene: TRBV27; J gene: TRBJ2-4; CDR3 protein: CAGLGLAVPRVKNIQYF
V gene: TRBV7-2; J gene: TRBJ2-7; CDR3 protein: CASSLIGGTYEQYF
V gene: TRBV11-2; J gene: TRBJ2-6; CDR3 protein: CASSLVGQGNSGANVLTF
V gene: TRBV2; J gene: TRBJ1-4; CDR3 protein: CASTRQVISTNEKLFF
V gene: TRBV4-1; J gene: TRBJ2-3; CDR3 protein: CASSQVGMRGVGDTDTQYF
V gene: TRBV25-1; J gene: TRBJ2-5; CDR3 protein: CASSVSPVSAKGRETQYF
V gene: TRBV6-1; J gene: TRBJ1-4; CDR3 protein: CASTSGAGPRGKLFF
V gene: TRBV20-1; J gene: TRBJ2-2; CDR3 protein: CSARDLRLPGTGELFF
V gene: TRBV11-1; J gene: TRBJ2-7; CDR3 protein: CASSLALGLYEQYF
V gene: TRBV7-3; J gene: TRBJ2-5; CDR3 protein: CASILVAGGQAETQYF
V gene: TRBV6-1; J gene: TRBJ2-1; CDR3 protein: CASSDGPLGQFF
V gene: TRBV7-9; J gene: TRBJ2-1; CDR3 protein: CASSPPGLGNNEQFF
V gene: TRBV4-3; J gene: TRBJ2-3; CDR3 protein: CASSRGVRADTQYF
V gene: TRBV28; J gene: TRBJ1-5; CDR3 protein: CASRMTGSNQPQHF
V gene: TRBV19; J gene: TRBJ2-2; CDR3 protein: CASSVQGPSNTGELFF
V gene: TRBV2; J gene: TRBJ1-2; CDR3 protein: CASRTGASYGYTF
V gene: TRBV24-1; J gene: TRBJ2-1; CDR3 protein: CATSDFGRGSSYNEQFF
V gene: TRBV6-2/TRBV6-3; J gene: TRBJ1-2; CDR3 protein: CASRQGFVYGYTF
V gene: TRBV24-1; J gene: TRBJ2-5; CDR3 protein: CATSGAGGPSEGTQYF
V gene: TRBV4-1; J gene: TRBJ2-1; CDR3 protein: CASSQDRGRPGEQFF
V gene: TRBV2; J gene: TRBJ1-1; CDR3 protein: CASSEEGRIRTANTEAFF
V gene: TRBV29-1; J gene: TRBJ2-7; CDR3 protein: CSVRRTSGRSYEQYF
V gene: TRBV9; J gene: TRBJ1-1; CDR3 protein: CASSVEGNTEAFF
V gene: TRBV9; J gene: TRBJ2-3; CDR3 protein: CASSVEPNTDTQYF
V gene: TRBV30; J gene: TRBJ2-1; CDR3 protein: CARRTGGTNEQFF
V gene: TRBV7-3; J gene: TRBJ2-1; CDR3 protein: CASSPLAGTGNEQFF
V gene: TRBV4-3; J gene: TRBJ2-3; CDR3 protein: CASNQDLRGGFSDTQYF
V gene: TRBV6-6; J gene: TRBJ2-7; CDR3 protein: CASSYSRSGRAPEQYF
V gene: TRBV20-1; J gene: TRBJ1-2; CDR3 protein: CSARGGTGHSNYGYTF
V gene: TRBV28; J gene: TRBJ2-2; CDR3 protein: CASSASVPNTGELFF
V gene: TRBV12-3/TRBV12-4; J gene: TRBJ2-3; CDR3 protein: CASSHSGRRQDTQYF
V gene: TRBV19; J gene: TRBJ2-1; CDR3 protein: CASSIDHFLDYNEQFF